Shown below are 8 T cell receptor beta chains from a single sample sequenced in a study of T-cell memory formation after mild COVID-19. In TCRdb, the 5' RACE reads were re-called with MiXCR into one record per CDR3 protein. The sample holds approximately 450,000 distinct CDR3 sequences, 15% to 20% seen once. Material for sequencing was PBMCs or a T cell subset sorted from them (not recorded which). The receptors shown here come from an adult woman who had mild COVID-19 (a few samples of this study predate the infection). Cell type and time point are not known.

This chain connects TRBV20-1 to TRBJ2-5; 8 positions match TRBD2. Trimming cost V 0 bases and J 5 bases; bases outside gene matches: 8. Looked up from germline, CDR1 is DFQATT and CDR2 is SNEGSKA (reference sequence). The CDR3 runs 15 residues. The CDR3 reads CSARDRAGVLETQYF. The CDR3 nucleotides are TGCAGTGCTAGAGACCGAGCGGGAGTCTTGGAGACCCAGTACTTC.

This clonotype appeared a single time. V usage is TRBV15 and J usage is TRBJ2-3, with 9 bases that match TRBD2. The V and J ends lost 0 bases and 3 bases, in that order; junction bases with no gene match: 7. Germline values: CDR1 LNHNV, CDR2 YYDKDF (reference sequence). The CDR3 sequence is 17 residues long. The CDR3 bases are TGTGCCACCAGCAGAGATCATGGCGGGAGGGCGACAGATACGCAGTATTTT. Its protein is CATSRDHGGRATDTQYF.

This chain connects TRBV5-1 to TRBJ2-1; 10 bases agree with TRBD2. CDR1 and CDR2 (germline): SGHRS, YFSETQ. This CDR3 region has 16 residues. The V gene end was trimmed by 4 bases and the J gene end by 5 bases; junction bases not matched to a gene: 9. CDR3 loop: CASSAKAGGLNNEQFF. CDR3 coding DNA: TGCGCCAGCAGCGCCAAAGCGGGAGGGCTTAACAATGAGCAGTTCTTC. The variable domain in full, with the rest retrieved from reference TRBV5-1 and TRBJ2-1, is KAGVTQTPRYLIKTRGQQVTLSCSPISGHRSVSWYQQTPGQGLQFLFEYFSETQRNKGNFPGRFSGRQFSNSRSEMNVSTLELGDSALYLCASSAKAGGLNNEQFFGPGTRLTVL.

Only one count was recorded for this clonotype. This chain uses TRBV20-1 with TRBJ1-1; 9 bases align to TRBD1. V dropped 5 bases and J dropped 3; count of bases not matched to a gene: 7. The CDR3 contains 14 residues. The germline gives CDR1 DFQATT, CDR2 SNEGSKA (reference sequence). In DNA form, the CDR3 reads TGCAGTGCTTTGACAGGGGGAATGGACACTGAAGCTTTCTTT. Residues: CSALTGGMDTEAFF.

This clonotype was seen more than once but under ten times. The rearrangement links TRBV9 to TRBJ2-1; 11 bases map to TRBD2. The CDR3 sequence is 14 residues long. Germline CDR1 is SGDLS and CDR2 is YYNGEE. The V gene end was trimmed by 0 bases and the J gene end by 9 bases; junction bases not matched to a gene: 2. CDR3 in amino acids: CASSVEGTSGEQFF. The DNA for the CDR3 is TGTGCCAGCAGCGTAGAAGGGACTAGCGGTGAGCAGTTCTTC.

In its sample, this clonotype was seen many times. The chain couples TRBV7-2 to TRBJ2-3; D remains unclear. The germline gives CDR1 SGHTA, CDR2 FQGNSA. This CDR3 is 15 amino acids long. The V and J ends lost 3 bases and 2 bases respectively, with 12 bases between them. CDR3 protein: CASSFRARNTDTQYF. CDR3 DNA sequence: TGTGCCAGCAGCTTTCGCGCCAGGAACACAGATACGCAGTATTTT.

CDR3 loop: CASSLGAALSYEQYF. In DNA form, the CDR3 reads TGTGCCAGCAGCTTGGGGGCAGCTCTCTCCTACGAGCAGTACTTC. V usage is TRBV5-4 and J usage is TRBJ2-7; D unresolved. The V end lost 0 bases, the J end lost 0 bases, and 10 bases lay between the germline ends. CDR3 length: 15 amino acids. CDR1 and CDR2 (germline): SGHNT, YYREEE (reference sequence). Full variable domain (rest looked up from reference TRBV5-4 and TRBJ2-7): ETGVTQSPTHLIKTRGQQVTLRCSSQSGHNTVSWYQQALGQGPQFIFQYYREEENGRGNFPPRFSGLQFPNYSSELNVNALELDDSALYLCASSLGAALSYEQYFGPGTRLTVT.

CDR3 DNA: TGCAGCGTTGCCGGGGGGGGACCCTACGAGCAGTACTTC. Translation gives CSVAGGGPYEQYF. The V call is TRBV29-1, the J call TRBJ2-7, with 8 bases that match TRBD2. The trim removed 4 bases at V and 2 bases at J, leaving 4 bases unmatched. Germline values: CDR1 SQVTM, CDR2 ANQGSEA. The CDR3 is 13 residues long.